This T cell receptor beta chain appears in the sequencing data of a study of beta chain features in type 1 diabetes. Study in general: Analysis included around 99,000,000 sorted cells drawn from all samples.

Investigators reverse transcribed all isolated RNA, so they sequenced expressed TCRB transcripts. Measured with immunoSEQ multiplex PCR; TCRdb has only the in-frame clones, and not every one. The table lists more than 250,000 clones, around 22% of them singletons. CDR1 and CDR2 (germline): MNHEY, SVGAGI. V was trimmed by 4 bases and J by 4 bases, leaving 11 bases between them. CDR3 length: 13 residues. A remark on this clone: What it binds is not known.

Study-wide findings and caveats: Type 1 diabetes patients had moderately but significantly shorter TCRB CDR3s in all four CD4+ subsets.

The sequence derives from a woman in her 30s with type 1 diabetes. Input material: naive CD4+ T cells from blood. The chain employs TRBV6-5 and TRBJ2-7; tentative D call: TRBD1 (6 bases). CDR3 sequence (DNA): TGTGCCAGCAGTTTCGCACAGGGTTACGAGCAGTACTTC. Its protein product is CASSFAQGYEQYF.